This record looks at one T cell receptor (beta chain) sequence and its context. The antigen remains undetermined. The source of the sample is a study of shared clonotypes between healthy human individuals. Study-level background: In total, the donors were two women and a few men aged 18 to 49. Points from the study as a whole: Clonotype sharing across several donors was observed for around 4.8% of naive CD4 clonotypes. Generation probabilities were higher for clonotypes shared across all four sorted-subset donors than for unshared ones.

The assay used deep level. Some clones are missing from TCRdb's copy, which holds only in-frame ones; the method was immunoSEQ multiplex PCR. The data hold approximately 2.3 million clones, with 85% to 95% observed a single time. This TCR was sampled from a man aged 18 to 30 in good health. Some clones in this sample may be carry-over from other donors' samples. Sequencing used naive CD4+ T cells from PBMCs. Subset noted: CD45RA+ positively selected.

The CDR3 region is CSVEPGSNEQFF. The CDR3 DNA sequence: TGCAGCGTTGAGCCCGGAAGCAATGAGCAGTTCTTC. J is TRBJ2-1 and V is TRBV29-1; D gene unclear. This CDR3 contains 12 residues. V lost 3 bases to trimming and J lost 6 bases, with 9 bases between them. Germline loops: CDR1 SQVTM, CDR2 ANQGSEA.